This T cell receptor beta chain was captured by sequencing in a study of early T cells in non-severe SARS-CoV-2 infection. Study details: Unsorted whole-blood RNA was sequenced in bulk, leaving chains unpaired. General study findings and limits: The VDJdb matching leaned toward anti-spike CD8 responses and overlooked private and CD4 specificities.

This clonotype appeared many times. As yet, its antigen is unknown. cDNA molecules, individually, were tagged with unique molecular identifiers. Each CDR3 protein gets one entry after TCRdb re-called the 5' RACE reads with MiXCR. The sample lists approximately 47,000 distinct CDR3 sequences, around 9.6% occurring once. From germline, CDR1 is SNHLY and CDR2 FYNNEI. The V end lost 6 bases, the J end lost 0 bases, and 10 bases lay between the germline ends. The CDR3 is 14 residues long. This sequence joins TRBV2 and TRBJ2-3; the D gene is possibly TRBD2 (5 bases). The TCR was taken from an adult who was a healthcare worker with PCR-confirmed SARS-CoV-2 infection or an uninfected control (not recorded which). The specimen was whole blood, collected at baseline. The CDR3 DNA sequence: TGTGCCAGCAGCTCAGCGGTCAGCACAGATACGCAGTATTTT. It is translated as CASSSAVSTDTQYF.